This TCR beta chain is drawn from a study of blood T cell repertoires in COVID-19. As for the study in general: The origin of the acute and convalescent COVID-19 samples was the United States, Italy and Spain.

The sample holds one count of this clone. V gave up 2 bases and J gave up 8 bases, with 12 bases separating them. Germline values: CDR1 LGHDT, CDR2 YNNKEL (reference sequence). The CDR3 consists of 13 residues. Only in-frame clones appear in the TCRdb table, and some are missing; sequencing was by immunoSEQ multiplex PCR. The table records roughly 96,000 clones, roughly 87% of them present only once. V gene TRBV3-1 (or the pseudogene TRBV3-2) combines with J gene TRBJ1-2; D not resolved. This TCR came from a man at least 80 years old with acute or convalescent COVID-19. The sample comprised peripheral blood. CDR3 in amino acids: CASSQRGGVGYTF. The CDR3, as DNA: TGTGCCAGCAGCCAAAGAGGCGGGGTAGGCTACACCTTC.